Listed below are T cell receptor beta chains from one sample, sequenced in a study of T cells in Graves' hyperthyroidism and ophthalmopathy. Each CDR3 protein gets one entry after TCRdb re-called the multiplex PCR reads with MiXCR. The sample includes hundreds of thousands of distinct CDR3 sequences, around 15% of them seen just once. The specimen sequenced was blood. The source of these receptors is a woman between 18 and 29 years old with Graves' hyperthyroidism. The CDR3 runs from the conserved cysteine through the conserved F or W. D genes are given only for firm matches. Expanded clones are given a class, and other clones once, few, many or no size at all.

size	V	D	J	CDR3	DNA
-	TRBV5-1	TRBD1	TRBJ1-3	CASSLRGQGISGNTIYF	TGCGCCAGCAGCTTAAGGGGACAGGGGATCTCTGGAAACACCATATATTTT
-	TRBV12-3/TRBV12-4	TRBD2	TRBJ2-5	CACSPGGGQETQYF	TGTGCCTGCAGCCCCGGGGGGGGCCAAGAGACCCAGTACTTC
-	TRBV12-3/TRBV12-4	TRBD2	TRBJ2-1	CASSLIVVAGGLANEQFF	TGTGCCAGCAGTTTAATCGTAGTAGCGGGAGGGTTGGCAAATGAGCAGTTCTTC
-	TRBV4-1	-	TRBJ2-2	CASSQVDGSSAERLFF	TGCGCCAGCAGCCAAGTTGACGGCAGTTCGGCCGAAAGGCTGTTTTTT
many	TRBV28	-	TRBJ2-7	CASSLFSRDGTYEQYF	TGTGCCAGCAGTTTATTTTCACGGGACGGTACGTACGAGCAGTACTTC
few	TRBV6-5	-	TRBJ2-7	CASSYRPHGSYEQYF	TGTGCCAGCAGTTACCGACCCCACGGCTCCTACGAGCAGTACTTC
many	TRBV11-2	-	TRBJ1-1	CASSLVTRVGAFF	TGTGCCAGCAGCTTAGTTACCAGGGTGGGGGCTTTCTTT
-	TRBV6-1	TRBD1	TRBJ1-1	CASSGPRWQGETEAFF	TGTGCCAGCAGTGGTCCTCGTTGGCAGGGGGAGACTGAAGCTTTCTTT
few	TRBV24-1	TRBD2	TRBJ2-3	CATSDPTSGRADTQYF	TGTGCCACCAGTGACCCCACTAGCGGGAGGGCAGATACGCAGTATTTT
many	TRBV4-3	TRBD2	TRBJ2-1	CASSSQTSGRRNEQFF	TGCGCCAGCAGCTCCCAGACTAGCGGGAGGAGAAATGAGCAGTTCTTC
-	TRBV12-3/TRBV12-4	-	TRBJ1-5	CASSLGRIGAQHF	TGTGCCAGCAGTTTGGGACGGATTGGGGCCCAGCATTTT